The TCR beta chain described here comes from a study of T cell repertoires in cytomegalovirus infection. The wider study: Alongside well-studied HLA-B-restricted CMV epitopes, recently identified HLA-C-restricted CMV epitopes were also used. Public TCR beta signatures were indicative of both CMV infection and a matching HLA type.

TCRdb re-analysed the reads in MiXCR, keeping a single row per CDR3 protein. The sample lists 230,000 or so distinct CDR3 sequences; 35% to 40% were seen once. Unmatched junction bases numbered 10, after V lost 8 bases and J lost 0 bases. The CDR3 has 16 residues. With respect to this clonotype: Its specificity is unknown.

The chain has TRBV5-3 and TRBJ2-7; TRBD2 matches 11 bases. TRBV5-3 is an ORF; its function is uncertain. This clonotype originated in a human donor in good health (CMV status not recorded). Some clones in this sample may be carry-over from other donors' samples. The material was CD8+ T cells from cultured PBMCs, obtained from culture after CMV antigen stimulation. The CDR3 reads CASSATSGRTSYEQYF. The DNA for the CDR3 is TGTGCCAGCAGCGCTACTAGCGGGAGAACCTCCTACGAGCAGTACTTC.